These 32 T cell receptor beta chains came from one sample sequenced in a study of CD8 T cells in Susac syndrome. The RNA input was roughly 0.45 to 1 ug, and it was reverse transcribed with random hexamers. TCRdb re-analysed the immunoSEQ multiplex PCR reads in MiXCR, keeping a single row per CDR3 protein. This sample has 200,000 to 300,000 distinct CDR3 sequences, with about 93% found just once. Specimen: CD4+ T cells from PBMCs. The receptors shown here come from a human donor with multiple sclerosis.

This chain connects TRBV20-1 to TRBJ2-5; D not resolved. The germline V and J ends were trimmed by 8 bases and 0 bases, with 7 bases remaining between them. CDR3 length: 11 residues. Germline V gives CDR1 DFQATT, CDR2 SNEGSKA (reference sequence). CDR3 sequence: CSCDYQETQYF. Written as DNA, the CDR3 is TGCAGTTGTGACTACCAAGAGACCCAGTACTTC.

V and J are TRBV6-5 and TRBJ1-2; D gene unclear. CDR1 is MNHEY and CDR2 is SVGAGI in the germline V gene. The CDR3 contains 13 residues. Trimming took 2 bases from V and 0 from J, leaving 4 bases between them. CDR3 residues: CASSYSPNYGYTF. The CDR3 nucleotides are TGTGCCAGCAGTTACAGCCCTAACTATGGCTACACCTTC.

This chain links TRBV19 with TRBJ2-1; 8 nucleotides agree with TRBD2. CDR3 length equals 13 residues. Germline CDR1 reads LNHDA; CDR2 reads SQIVND (reference sequence). V shed 1 base, J shed 9 bases, and the junction held 2 bases outside the gene matches. The CDR3 bases are TGTGCCAGTAGTATAGGTCGGGAGGGTGAGCAGTTCTTC. Encoded protein: CASSIGREGEQFF.

The J gene is TRBJ1-3, the V gene TRBV25-1, with D unclear. CDR1 MGHDK and CDR2 SYGVNS come from the germline V gene. The CDR3 has 13 residues. Trimming cost V 3 bases and J 4 bases, with 7 bases left between them. CDR3 sequence reads: CASSEAGGNTIYF. The DNA of the CDR3 is TGTGCCAGCAGTGAGGCGGGGGGAAACACCATATATTTT.

The rearrangement joins TRBV19 to TRBJ1-3, with 8 bases fitting TRBD1. The length of the CDR3 is 15 residues. Germline CDR1 reads LNHDA; CDR2 reads SQIVND (reference sequence). V shed 7 bases and J 0 bases; nucleotides not matched to a gene: 5. CDR3 sequence (DNA): TGTGCCAGTATCCTAACAGGGGGCTCTGGAAACACCATATATTTT. Translating gives CASILTGGSGNTIYF.

The rearrangement uses TRBV4-1 and TRBJ2-4, with 10 bases matching TRBD2. The germline V gene encodes CDR1 MGHRA and CDR2 YSYEKL. The CDR3 is made up of 17 amino acids. V was pared by 3 bases and J by 7 bases, with 12 bases of the junction left unmatched. As DNA, the CDR3 is TGCGCCAGCAGCCACCTTCTAGCGGGAGCGCCAAGGAACATTCAGTACTTC. Amino acid sequence: CASSHLLAGAPRNIQYF.

This chain uses TRBV6-1 with TRBJ2-2; 9 bases line up with TRBD1. The J segment lost 4 bases and the V segment lost 4 bases, leaving 7 bases of the junction unmatched. The CDR3 extends over 16 amino acids. Germline V gene lookup returns CDR1 MNHNS and CDR2 SASEGT. The DNA of the CDR3 is TGTGCCAGCAGTGGCCTACAGGGGGCGGGCACCGGGGAGCTGTTTTTT. This encodes CASSGLQGAGTGELFF.

The chain combines TRBV6-1 with TRBJ1-5, with TRBD1 as a possible D gene (5 bases). Deletions cut 6 bases from V and 4 bases from J, with 16 bases between. The CDR3 runs to 15 residues. CDR1 and CDR2 (germline): MNHNS, SASEGT. The CDR3 DNA sequence: TGTGCCAGCAGGGCTCCGGGACTCCTGAATCAGCCCCAGCATTTT. Protein sequence: CASRAPGLLNQPQHF.

The V call is TRBV27, the J call TRBJ1-2; D is possibly TRBD1 (5 bases). The V gene's germline CDR1 is MNHEY and CDR2 SMNVEV (reference sequence). Between the trimmed V and J ends, which lost 6 bases and 3 bases, there was a span of 23 bases. The CDR3 runs to 17 residues. The CDR3, as DNA: TGTGCCAGCAGCTCCGTGCAGGGTCGGCATAGGTACTATGGCTACACCTTC. Translation: CASSSVQGRHRYYGYTF.

This clonotype was detected once. The gene calls are TRBV29-1 and TRBJ1-2; D might be TRBD1 (6 bases). CDR3 length equals 16 residues. V was clipped by 4 bases and J by 4 bases, with 22 bases between them. Germline V gene data show CDR1 as SQVTM and CDR2 as ANQGSEA. This CDR3 is CSVGGGSGIRGYGYTF. In DNA form, the CDR3 reads TGCAGCGTTGGTGGGGGCAGCGGTATTCGGGGCTATGGCTACACCTTC.

J is TRBJ2-3 and V is TRBV27; 11 bases agree with TRBD2. This CDR3 has 16 residues. Germline V CDR1 and CDR2: MNHEY, SMNVEV (reference sequence). V lost 2 bases and J lost 8; bases outside the gene matches: 9. CDR3: CASSLNSGGALSTQYF. The CDR3 DNA reads as TGTGCCAGCAGTTTAAATAGCGGGGGGGCCTTGAGTACGCAGTATTTT.

In DNA, the CDR3 is TGTGCCAGCAGGCGGCCAGGGAATACCGGGGAGCTGTTTTTT. Its translation is CASRRPGNTGELFF. The genes are TRBV19 and TRBJ2-2; possibly TRBD1 for D (5 bases). The CDR3 consists of 14 residues. CDR1 LNHDA and CDR2 SQIVND come from the germline V gene (reference sequence). V lost 9 bases, J lost 5 bases, and 16 bases lay in between. Looking up the rest from reference TRBV19 and TRBJ2-2 gives the full variable domain: DGGITQSPKYLFRKEGQNVTLSCEQNLNHDAMYWYRQDPGQGLRLIYYSQIVNDFQKGDIAEGYSVSREKKESFPLTVTSAQKNPTAFYLCASRRPGNTGELFFGEGSRLTVL.

The chain joins TRBV5-5 to TRBJ1-2; TRBD1 might be the D (5 bases). The CDR3 loop spans 14 amino acids. The germline V and J ends were trimmed by 4 bases and 1 base, with 11 bases remaining between them. Per the germline V gene, CDR1 is SGHKS and CDR2 is YYEKEE (reference sequence). CDR3 bases: TGTGCCAGCAGCCCCGACAGCCTTAACTATGGCTACACCTTC. As protein: CASSPDSLNYGYTF.

J is TRBJ2-1 and V is TRBV9, with 7 bases that match TRBD1. The CDR3 is made up of 14 amino acids. Looked up from germline, CDR1 is SGDLS and CDR2 is YYNGEE. The ends lost 3 bases at V and 7 bases at J; junction bases unmatched: 7. The CDR3 coding sequence is TGTGCCAGCAGCGCCCAGGGGGTGTCGAATGAGCAGTTCTTC. Protein: CASSAQGVSNEQFF.

V is TRBV12-3 or TRBV12-4 and J is TRBJ1-6; 7 bases match TRBD1. The ends lost 4 bases at V and 7 bases at J; junction bases unmatched: 4. This CDR3 is built from 14 residues. The CDR3 region has the DNA TGTGCCAGCAGTTGGGACAGTAGGAATTCACCCCTCCACTTT. It is translated as CASSWDSRNSPLHF.

The rearrangement links TRBV7-2 to TRBJ2-3; perhaps TRBD1 as D (6 bases). Per the germline V gene, CDR1 is SGHTA and CDR2 is FQGNSA. With 5 bases removed from V and 7 bases from J, the gap between germline ends came to 16 bases. This CDR3 is 14 amino acids long. The CDR3: CASSAAVQGYTQYF. Written as DNA, the CDR3 is TGTGCCAGCAGCGCAGCGGTGCAGGGGTATACGCAGTATTTT.

Only a few counts were recorded for this clonotype. CDR3: CASPQPNRLAGNAYEQYF. The CDR3 DNA is TGCGCCAGCCCTCAGCCAAACAGACTAGCGGGGAACGCCTACGAGCAGTACTTC. The chain has TRBV23-1 and TRBJ2-7; 11 bases align to TRBD2. TRBV23-1 is marked as an open reading frame, function uncertain. The CDR3 runs 18 residues. The trim removed 8 bases at V and 2 bases at J, leaving 17 bases unmatched.

V and J are TRBV12-3 or TRBV12-4 and TRBJ1-6; TRBD1 matches at 9 bases. The CDR3 spans 13 residues. The V segment lost 5 bases and the J segment 12 bases; nucleotides outside the gene matches: 5. The CDR3 DNA reads TGTGCCAGCAGTCCGGGACAGGGCTTACCCCTCCACTTT. It yields the protein CASSPGQGLPLHF.

The J gene is TRBJ2-2, the V gene TRBV29-1; D is ambiguous. V lost 3 bases, J lost 1 base, and 9 bases lay in between. Germline V CDR1 and CDR2: SQVTM, ANQGSEA. The CDR3 runs to 14 residues. The CDR3 is CSVEVERNTGELFF. The CDR3 region has the DNA TGCAGCGTTGAGGTGGAGAGGAACACCGGGGAGCTGTTTTTT.

The CDR3 protein is CASSKGQGAETQYF. The DNA for the CDR3 is TGTGCCAGCAGTAAGGGACAGGGGGCCGAGACCCAGTACTTC. The J gene is TRBJ2-5, the V gene TRBV25-1; 12 bases fit TRBD1. The CDR3 spans 14 residues. V lost 5 bases and J lost 5; bases outside the gene matches: 3. The V gene's germline CDR1 is MGHDK and CDR2 SYGVNS.

This clonotype was observed once. The V gene is TRBV7-2, the J gene TRBJ2-7; 8 bases match TRBD2. The CDR3 length is 16 residues. Trimming cost V 4 bases and J 0 bases; bases outside gene matches: 8. The germline V gene has CDR1 SGHTA and CDR2 FQGNSA. The CDR3 is CASSYSSGPSSYEQYV. CDR3 nucleotides: TGTGCCAGCAGCTACTCTAGCGGGCCGAGCTCCTACGAGCAGTACGTC.

CDR3 amino acids: CASSQTGGSNEKLFF. Here the CDR3 DNA reads TGTGCCAGCAGCCAGACAGGGGGTTCGAATGAAAAACTGTTTTTT. The J gene is TRBJ1-4, the V gene TRBV7-3, with 9 nucleotides matching TRBD1. CDR3 size: 15 residues. Trimming cost V 5 bases and J 5 bases; bases outside gene matches: 6. CDR1 is SGHTA and CDR2 is FQGTGA in the germline V gene.

The chain is built from TRBV14 and TRBJ2-3; D remains unclear. CDR3 length equals 15 residues. Germline V lookup: CDR1 SGHDN, CDR2 FVKESK. V was shortened by 4 bases and J by 2 bases, with 13 bases between the two germline ends. Written as DNA, the CDR3 is TGTGCCAGCAGCCTATTCAGCCCCTACACAGATACGCAGTATTTT. Amino acid sequence: CASSLFSPYTDTQYF.

This clonotype was seen a single time. The chain has TRBV20-1 and TRBJ2-5; D unclear. CDR1 and CDR2 (germline): DFQATT, SNEGSKA (reference sequence). CDR3 length: 14 residues. Trimming cost V 0 bases and J 0 bases, with 8 bases left between them. CDR3 nucleotides: TGCAGTGCTAGAGAACAGCTTTACCAAGAGACCCAGTACTTC. It codes for CSAREQLYQETQYF.

This clonotype was counted a single time. The rearrangement uses TRBV5-1 and TRBJ2-6; a weak D match, TRBD1 (5 bases). Germline-derived CDR1 and CDR2 are SGHRS and YFSETQ. Trimming cost V 0 bases and J 2 bases, with 9 bases left between them. This CDR3 is built from 16 residues. In DNA form, the CDR3 reads TGCGCCAGCAGCTTGGAGGGGTTCGCTGGGGCCAACGTCCTGACTTTC. Translated, it gives CASSLEGFAGANVLTF.

V usage is TRBV15 and J usage is TRBJ2-3, with 7 bases identical to TRBD2. This CDR3 comprises 13 residues. With V trimmed by 7 bases and J by 1 base, 2 bases remained unmatched. Germline V lookup: CDR1 LNHNV, CDR2 YYDKDF (reference sequence). The CDR3 nucleotides read TGTGCCACCACCCGGGGGGGCACAGATACGCAGTATTTT. Translated, it gives CATTRGGTDTQYF.

This chain connects TRBV27 to TRBJ2-7; TRBD1 is a possible D gene (7 bases). V was cut by 4 bases and J by 5 bases, with 24 bases left in between. Germline CDR1 is MNHEY and CDR2 is SMNVEV (reference sequence). The CDR3 runs to 17 residues. CDR3 coding DNA: TGTGCCAGCAGTTATGGGCGGGACAGTAGCATCTTCCACGAGCAGTACGTC. Encoded protein: CASSYGRDSSIFHEQYV.

The rearrangement links TRBV24-1 to TRBJ2-3; perhaps TRBD2 as D (5 bases). The CDR3 is made up of 11 amino acids. Germline assignment: CDR1 KGHDR and CDR2 SFDVKD. With 12 bases removed from V and 5 bases from J, the gap between germline ends came to 11 bases. The CDR3 is CASAAGDTQYF. Here the CDR3 DNA reads TGTGCCTCGGCGGCGGGAGATACGCAGTATTTT.

The chain is built from TRBV24-1 and TRBJ1-2; 9 bases map to TRBD1. Germline V gene lookup returns CDR1 KGHDR and CDR2 SFDVKD. The CDR3 has 15 amino acids. With V trimmed by 4 bases and J by 8 bases, 10 bases remained unmatched. The CDR3 protein is CATSDHTGTGNGYTF. As DNA, the CDR3 is TGTGCCACCAGTGACCATACCGGGACAGGGAACGGCTACACCTTC.

The J gene is TRBJ1-2, the V gene TRBV29-1; D uncertain. Trimming removed 6 bases at V and 4 bases at J, with 12 bases between. CDR1 is SQVTM and CDR2 is ANQGSEA in the germline V gene. CDR3 size: 12 residues. As DNA, the CDR3 is TGCAGCGTCCTAGGAGGTACCTATGGCTACACCTTC. As protein: CSVLGGTYGYTF.

V gene TRBV29-1 combines with J gene TRBJ2-3; 11 bases are shared with TRBD2. CDR3 length: 14 amino acids. Per germline, CDR1 SQVTM and CDR2 ANQGSEA. V lost 4 bases, J lost 1 base, and 1 base stayed unmatched. The CDR3 loop is CSVGLAGRTDTQYF. CDR3 in DNA: TGCAGCGTTGGACTAGCGGGGCGCACAGATACGCAGTATTTT.

The chain couples TRBV11-2 to TRBJ2-1, with unresolved D. This CDR3 has 12 residues. V was shortened by 2 bases and J by 10 bases, with 9 bases between the two germline ends. From germline, CDR1 is SGHAT and CDR2 FQNNGV. The CDR3 sequence: CASSLMGREQFF. The CDR3 DNA reads as TGTGCCAGCAGCTTAATGGGTCGGGAGCAGTTCTTC.